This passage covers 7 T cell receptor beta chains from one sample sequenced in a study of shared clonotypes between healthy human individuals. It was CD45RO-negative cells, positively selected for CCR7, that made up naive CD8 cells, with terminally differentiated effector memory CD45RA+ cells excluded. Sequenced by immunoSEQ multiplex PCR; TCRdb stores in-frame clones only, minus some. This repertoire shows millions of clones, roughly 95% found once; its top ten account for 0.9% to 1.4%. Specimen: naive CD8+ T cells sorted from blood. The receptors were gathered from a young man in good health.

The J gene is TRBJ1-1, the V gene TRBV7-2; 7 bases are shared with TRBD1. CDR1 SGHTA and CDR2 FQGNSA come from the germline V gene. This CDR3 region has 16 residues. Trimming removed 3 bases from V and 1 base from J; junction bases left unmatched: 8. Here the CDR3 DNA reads TGTGCCAGCAGCTTCGGGACAGAGTCGGCGAACACTGAAGCTTTCTTT. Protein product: CASSFGTESANTEAFF.

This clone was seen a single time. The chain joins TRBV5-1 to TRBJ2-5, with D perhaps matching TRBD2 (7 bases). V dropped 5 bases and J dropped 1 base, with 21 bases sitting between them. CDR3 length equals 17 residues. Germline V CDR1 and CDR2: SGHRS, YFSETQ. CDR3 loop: CASSYPAIGGVQETQYF. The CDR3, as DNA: TGCGCCAGCAGTTATCCCGCTATAGGGGGGGTCCAAGAGACCCAGTACTTC.

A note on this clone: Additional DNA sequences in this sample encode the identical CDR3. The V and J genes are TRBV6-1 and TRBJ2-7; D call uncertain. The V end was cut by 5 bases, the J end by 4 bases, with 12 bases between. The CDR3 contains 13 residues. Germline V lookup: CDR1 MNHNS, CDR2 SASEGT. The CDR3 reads CASSPRGRYEQYF. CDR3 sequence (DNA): TGTGCCAGCAGTCCCCGAGGCCGTTACGAGCAGTACTTC.

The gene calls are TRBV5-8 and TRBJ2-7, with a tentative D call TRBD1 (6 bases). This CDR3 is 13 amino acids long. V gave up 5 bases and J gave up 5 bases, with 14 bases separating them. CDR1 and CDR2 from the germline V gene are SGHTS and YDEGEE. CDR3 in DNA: TGTGCCAGCAGTCCAGGGGTTCGGAACGAGCAGTACTTC. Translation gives CASSPGVRNEQYF.

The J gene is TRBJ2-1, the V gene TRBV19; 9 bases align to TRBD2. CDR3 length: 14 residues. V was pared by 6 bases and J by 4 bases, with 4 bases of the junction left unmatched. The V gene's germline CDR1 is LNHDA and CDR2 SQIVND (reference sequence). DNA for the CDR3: TGTGCCAGTAGGGAACTAGCGGGTTACAATGAGCAGTTCTTC. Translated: CASRELAGYNEQFF.

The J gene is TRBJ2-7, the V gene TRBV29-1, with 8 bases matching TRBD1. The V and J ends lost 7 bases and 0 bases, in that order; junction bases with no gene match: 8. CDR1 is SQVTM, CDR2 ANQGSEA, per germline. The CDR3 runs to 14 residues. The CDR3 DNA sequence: TGCAGCGCCTCCGGAGGACAGGGCTCCTACGAGCAGTACTTC. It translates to CSASGGQGSYEQYF.

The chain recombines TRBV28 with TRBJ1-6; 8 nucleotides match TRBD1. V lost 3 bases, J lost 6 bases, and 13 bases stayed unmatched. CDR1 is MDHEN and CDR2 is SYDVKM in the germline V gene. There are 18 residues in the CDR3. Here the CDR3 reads CASSFPSTGEPFNSPLHF. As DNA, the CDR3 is TGTGCCAGCAGTTTCCCTTCGACAGGGGAGCCATTTAATTCACCCCTCCACTTT.